In its sample, the clone carrying this T cell receptor beta chain was seen once. The antigen remains undetermined. This specimen belongs to a study of vaccination and CD4 T cells after COVID-19. Treatment denoted: approximately nine-day PBMC culture with coronavirus spike peptide pools or control peptides (ViraFEST assay). The germline V gene encodes CDR1 SGHTA and CDR2 FQGTGA. The CDR3 loop spans 16 amino acids. Between the trimmed V and J ends, which lost 0 bases and 4 bases, there was a span of 12 bases. With the Oncomine TCR Beta short-read assay, DNA from cultured CD4+ T cells was sequenced. Each CDR3 protein is one row after TCRdb ran MiXCR on the PCR reads. The table lists about 15,000 distinct CDR3 sequences, approximately 42% of them singletons.

Specimen: cultured CD4+ T cells from blood. The receptor was derived from a human donor with COVID-19. This rearrangement joins TRBV7-3 to TRBJ2-2, with D perhaps being TRBD1 or TRBD2 (6 bases each). In DNA, the CDR3 is TGTGCCAGCAGCTTAACGGGGGGCGCGGGCACCGGGGAGCTGTTTTTT. Its translation: CASSLTGGAGTGELFF.